Listed here is a single TCR beta chain. The antigen remains undetermined. This same CDR3 is encoded by further DNA sequences in the sample. The data are from a study of Ad26.COV2.S vaccination and SARS-CoV-2 variants. Across the whole study: Among those in the COV1001 Ad26.COV2.S trial arm was the donor. Study-level results: Analytic work on TCR breadth and depth might have understated the full extent of total T cell responses.

The CDR3 loop spans 13 amino acids. The germline V gene encodes CDR1 SGHRS and CDR2 YFSETQ. V was cut by 0 bases and J by 4 bases, with 5 bases left in between. Only in-frame clones appear in the TCRdb table, and some are missing; sequencing was by immunoSEQ multiplex PCR. The data show roughly 420,000 clones, roughly nine tenths seen once. The treatment is: roughly 20 received Ad26.COV2.S at low or high dose, single or two shots; roughly five received placebo; per-sample allocation not given. Day 63 after the first injection of vaccine or placebo was the sampling time. In Boston, an adult donor aged 18-55 years took part.

Sequenced here: peripheral blood, sampled in a trial of Ad26.COV2.S vaccine versus placebo. V usage is TRBV5-1 and J usage is TRBJ2-1; no firm D call. This clonotype was obtained from a person between 18 and 60 years old who received the Ad26.COV2.S COVID-19 vaccine or a placebo. The CDR3 reads CASSLGSYNEQFF. The CDR3 DNA follows: TGCGCCAGCAGCTTGGGATCTTACAATGAGCAGTTCTTC.